This TCR beta chain was retrieved from a study of T cell responses to AZD1222 COVID-19 vaccine. Losses at the gene ends were 5 bases for V and 5 bases for J; bases not matched to a gene: 9. The CDR3 is 15 residues long. The V gene's germline CDR1 is SGHTA and CDR2 FQGNSA. On this clone itself: What it binds is unknown.

Sequencing used immunoSEQ multiplex PCR; TCRdb keeps in-frame clones, though not all of them. The sample lists under 150,000 clones, roughly 88% occurring once. Regarding the study as a whole: Donors skewed white British and female; clonal diversity was possibly underestimated. Once two AZD1222 doses were given, Spike-specific TCR breadth and depth went up.

The chain is built from TRBV7-2 and TRBJ1-1, with TRBD1 identical over 9 bases. The receptor was isolated from an adult in good health. The material was peripheral blood, obtained on day 0 of AZD1222 vaccination. The CDR3 DNA sequence: TGTGCCAGCAGCACCCGGACAGGGGAGCGAACTGAAGCTTTCTTT. Encoded protein: CASSTRTGERTEAFF.